A selection of T cell receptor beta chains follows, all from one sample in a study of blood T cell repertoires in COVID-19. TCRdb keeps only in-frame clones here, not all; method: immunoSEQ multiplex PCR. The sample records about 14,000 clones, around 88% being singletons. Sequencing was performed on peripheral blood. The receptors originated from a human donor with active COVID-19. The donor label of this sample is uncertain. Each CDR3 is given with its conserved first and last residue. The order of the fields is D gene, clone size, V gene, J gene, CDR3 DNA, CDR3 protein. A D gene is named only where the DNA matches it firmly. Expanded clones get a size class; other rows say once, few or many, or leave the size out.

>TRBD1|NA|TRBV27|TRBJ1-1
TGTGCCAGCAGTTCCACTTGGGACAGGTCTGATGATGAAGCTTTCTTT
CASSSTWDRSDDEAFF
>NA|NA|TRBV21-1|TRBJ1-3
TGTGCCAGCAGCATTAGCTGGACACGCTCTGGAAACACCATATATTTT
CASSISWTRSGNTIYF
>TRBD1|NA|TRBV27|TRBJ1-1
TGTGCCAGCAGCCTGACAGGGATGAACACTGAAGCTTTCTTT
CASSLTGMNTEAFF
>TRBD2|NA|TRBV12-5|TRBJ2-1
TGTGCTAGTGGATTAGCGGGGATCTACAATGAGCAGTTCTTC
CASGLAGIYNEQFF
>TRBD2|NA|TRBV3-1/TRBV3-2|TRBJ2-3
TGTGCCAGCAGACAAACCGGGACTAGCCTGGATACGCAGTATTTT
CASRQTGTSLDTQYF
>TRBD1|NA|TRBV5-4|TRBJ2-6
TGTGCCAGCAGCAAACCGACAGGGGGCTCAGCTGGGGCCAACGTCCTGACTTTC
CASSKPTGGSAGANVLTF
>TRBD1|NA|TRBV15|TRBJ2-2
TGTGCCACCAGCAGAGGACAGGGGACCGGGGAGCTGTTTTTT
CATSRGQGTGELFF
>NA|once|TRBV7-9|TRBJ2-7
TGTGCCAGCAGCTTTGAGGCCCCCGAGCAGTACTTC
CASSFEAPEQYF
>NA|NA|TRBV2|TRBJ1-4
TGTGCCAGCAGTTTATCCGGAACTAATGAAAAACTGTTTTTT
CASSLSGTNEKLFF
>NA|NA|TRBV5-8|TRBJ1-1
TGTGCCAGCAGCCTGGGTGCGGGCGGGACTGAAGCTTTCTTT
CASSLGAGGTEAFF
>NA|NA|TRBV19|TRBJ1-5
TGTGCCAGTAGTATAGTATCAGGGAATCAGCCCCAGCATTTT
CASSIVSGNQPQHF
>NA|once|TRBV6-2/TRBV6-3|TRBJ2-1
TGTGCCAGCAGTTATACGGACAGGGGCCGACTAGCGGGCGATTACAATGAGCAGTTCTTC
CASSYTDRGRLAGDYNEQFF
>NA|NA|TRBV19|TRBJ2-5
TGTGCCAGTAGTATTGGGCAGGGGTTGGGAGAGACCCAGTACTTC
CASSIGQGLGETQYF
>TRBD1|NA|TRBV6-5|TRBJ1-1
TGTGCCAGCAGGGATCTACAGGGGAGAAGCACTGAAGCTTTCTTT
CASRDLQGRSTEAFF
>NA|NA|TRBV7-8|TRBJ2-7
TGTGCCAGCAGCTTAGCGTATCCGGGGGGCTTCACCTACGAGCAGTACTTC
CASSLAYPGGFTYEQYF
>TRBD1|NA|TRBV6-6|TRBJ1-5
TGTGCCAGCAGTTACCAGGGGGCGGGTCAGCCCCAGCATTTT
CASSYQGAGQPQHF
>NA|few|TRBV6-1|TRBJ1-5
TGTGCCAGCAGTGAAAGTGAGGGAGGCGGCAATCAGCCCCAGCATTTT
CASSESEGGGNQPQHF
>NA|NA|TRBV7-3|TRBJ1-1
TGTGCCAGCATCCCCCCGGATCGCAGGGTGAACACTGAAGCTTTCTTT
CASIPPDRRVNTEAFF
>NA|NA|TRBV30|TRBJ2-5
TGTGCCTGGAGTGTAGGAGGGGACGGGACCCAGTACTTC
CAWSVGGDGTQYF
>NA|NA|TRBV18|TRBJ2-7
TGTGCCAGCTCACCTAATACAGGGAAGAGCTCCTACGAGCAGTACTTC
CASSPNTGKSSYEQYF
>TRBD1|NA|TRBV7-9|TRBJ1-5
TGTGCCAGCAGCTTTACCGGGACAGGGAGCAATCAGCCCCAGCATTTT
CASSFTGTGSNQPQHF
>TRBD2|once|TRBV4-2|TRBJ2-7
TGTGCCAGCAGCCTCCTCAGTGGGACTAGCGTCGCCTACGAGCAGTACTTC
CASSLLSGTSVAYEQYF
>NA|NA|TRBV28|TRBJ2-7
TGTGCCAGCAAGCCCCGCGGGGCCCTGAGCTCCTACGAGCAGTACTTC
CASKPRGALSSYEQYF
>NA|NA|TRBV30|TRBJ1-5
TGTGCCTGGAGGGGGCAGGATAGCAATCAGCCCCAGCATTTT
CAWRGQDSNQPQHF
>TRBD1|NA|TRBV27|TRBJ2-1
TGTGCCAGCAGTTTTAGACAGGGAAGGCAGAATGAGCAGTTCTTC
CASSFRQGRQNEQFF
>TRBD2|NA|TRBV7-9|TRBJ2-7
TGTGCCAGCAGCTTGGGGACTAGCGGGAGTCGCTACGAGCAGTACTTC
CASSLGTSGSRYEQYF
>TRBD2|NA|TRBV28|TRBJ2-1
TGTGCCAGCAGCTCGGGACTAGCGGGAGGCTATGCCTTCGAAGGGCAGTTCTTC
CASSSGLAGGYAFEGQFF
>NA|few|TRBV19|TRBJ1-1
TGTGCCAGTAGTATCATCGGGCAGGGGAGGGCTGAAGCTTTCTTT
CASSIIGQGRAEAFF